The table lists the clone carrying this T cell receptor (beta chain) with many counts. The CDR3 loop spans 16 amino acids. V lost 2 bases and J 5 bases, leaving 19 bases between the germline ends. Germline-derived CDR1 and CDR2 are LGHNT and FRNRAP. This record belongs to a study of T cells in Graves' hyperthyroidism and ophthalmopathy. RNA transcripts yielded amplified TCR beta CDR3 regions. During a first-round RT-PCR of the TCR CDR3, the HTBI primer set was used. Via MiXCR, TCRdb re-called the multiplex PCR reads, giving one row per CDR3 protein. The table shows about 420,000 distinct CDR3 sequences, with about a sixth occurring only once.

The chain combines TRBV12-5 with TRBJ2-7, with a weak D call TRBD2 (6 bases). This receptor was obtained from a woman under 30 with Graves' hyperthyroidism. Sequencing used blood. CDR3 loop: CASGLITGREPHEQYF. In nucleotides, the CDR3 is TGTGCTAGTGGTTTGATTACCGGGAGAGAACCCCACGAGCAGTACTTC.